This T cell receptor (beta chain) derives from a study of a mutant IDH1 vaccine in newly diagnosed glioma. At the level of the study: Following radiotherapy alone, or alongside temozolomide cycles, vaccination was started after an interval of 4-6 weeks. Treated patients were roughly 62% male, around 40% female, mean age around 40 years. Study outcomes and limitations: Immune responses arising from the vaccine appeared in around 93% of patients.

Time point specified: week 11, during vaccination. Vaccination used 300 ug of mutant IDH1 20-mer peptide per dose, with topical imiquimod. The method was immunoSEQ multiplex PCR; TCRdb's version includes in-frame clones alone and lacks a portion of them. The table shows around 57,000 clones, with 70% to 90% occurring only once. A word on this clone: What it binds is unknown.

Germline V lookup: CDR1 SGHDN, CDR2 FVKESK. The CDR3 is 16 residues long. The V and J ends lost 3 bases and 2 bases respectively, with 11 bases between them. The receptor's source is a middle-aged man with glioma. The chain recombines TRBV14 with TRBJ2-6, with D unclear. The sample here was PBMCs, taken from a glioma patient whose treatment included an IDH1 peptide vaccine. The CDR3 loop is CASSQMGRAGANVLTF. The CDR3 DNA reads TGTGCCAGCAGCCAGATGGGAAGGGCTGGGGCCAACGTCCTGACTTTC.